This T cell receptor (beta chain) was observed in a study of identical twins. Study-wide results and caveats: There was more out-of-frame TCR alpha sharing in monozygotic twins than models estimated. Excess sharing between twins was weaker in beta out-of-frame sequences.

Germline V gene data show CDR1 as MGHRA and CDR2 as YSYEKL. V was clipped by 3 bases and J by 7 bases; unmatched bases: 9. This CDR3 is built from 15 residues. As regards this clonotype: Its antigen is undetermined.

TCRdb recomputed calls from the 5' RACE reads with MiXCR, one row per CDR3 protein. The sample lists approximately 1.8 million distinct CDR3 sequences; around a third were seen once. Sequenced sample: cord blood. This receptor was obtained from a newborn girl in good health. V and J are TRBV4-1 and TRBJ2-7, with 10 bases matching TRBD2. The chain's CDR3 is CASSHGAGGYNEQYF. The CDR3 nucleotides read TGCGCCAGCAGCCACGGAGCGGGGGGGTACAATGAGCAGTACTTC.